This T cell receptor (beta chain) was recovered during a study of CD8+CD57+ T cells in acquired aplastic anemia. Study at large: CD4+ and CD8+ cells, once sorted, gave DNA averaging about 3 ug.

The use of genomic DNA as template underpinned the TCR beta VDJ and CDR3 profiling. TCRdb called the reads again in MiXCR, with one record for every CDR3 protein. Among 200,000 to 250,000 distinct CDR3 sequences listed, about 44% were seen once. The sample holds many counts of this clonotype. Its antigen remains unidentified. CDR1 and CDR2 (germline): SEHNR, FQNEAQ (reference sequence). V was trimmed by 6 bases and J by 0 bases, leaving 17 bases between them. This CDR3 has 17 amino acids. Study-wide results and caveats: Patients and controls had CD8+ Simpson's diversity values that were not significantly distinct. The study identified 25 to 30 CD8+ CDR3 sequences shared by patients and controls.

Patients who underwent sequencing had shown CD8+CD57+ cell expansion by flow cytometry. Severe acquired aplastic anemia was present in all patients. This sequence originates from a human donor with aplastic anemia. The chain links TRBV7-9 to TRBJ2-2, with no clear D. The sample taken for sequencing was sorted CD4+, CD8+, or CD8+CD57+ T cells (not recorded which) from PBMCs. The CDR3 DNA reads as TGTGCCAGCAGTCAGCTTAGTCCAGAGACGAACACCGGGGAGCTGTTTTTT. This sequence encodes CASSQLSPETNTGELFF.